This T cell receptor beta chain stems from a study of blood T cell repertoires in COVID-19. How the authors handled the data: The authors estimated nucleated cell counts from reference gene primer amplification. Using immunoSEQ multiplex PCR, the repertoire was profiled, and TCRdb retains in-frame clones only, with some absent. V, J and clone size derive from that table, while D and trimming were established from the DNA sequence. The data hold approximately 350,000 clones, with 70% to 90% observed a single time. The sequence was obtained from a woman younger than 45 with COVID-19, enrolled during active disease. The sample was peripheral blood.

For the CDR3, the DNA is TGTGCCAGCAGGAAAACGGGACAGGTTAACAATGAGCAGTTCTTC. Translating gives CASRKTGQVNNEQFF. V usage is TRBV5-4 and J usage is TRBJ2-1, with TRBD1 identical over 8 bases. The CDR3 contains 15 residues. V lost 5 bases to trimming and J lost 5 bases; unmatched junction nucleotides: 9. Germline CDR1 reads SGHNT; CDR2 reads YYREEE (reference sequence).